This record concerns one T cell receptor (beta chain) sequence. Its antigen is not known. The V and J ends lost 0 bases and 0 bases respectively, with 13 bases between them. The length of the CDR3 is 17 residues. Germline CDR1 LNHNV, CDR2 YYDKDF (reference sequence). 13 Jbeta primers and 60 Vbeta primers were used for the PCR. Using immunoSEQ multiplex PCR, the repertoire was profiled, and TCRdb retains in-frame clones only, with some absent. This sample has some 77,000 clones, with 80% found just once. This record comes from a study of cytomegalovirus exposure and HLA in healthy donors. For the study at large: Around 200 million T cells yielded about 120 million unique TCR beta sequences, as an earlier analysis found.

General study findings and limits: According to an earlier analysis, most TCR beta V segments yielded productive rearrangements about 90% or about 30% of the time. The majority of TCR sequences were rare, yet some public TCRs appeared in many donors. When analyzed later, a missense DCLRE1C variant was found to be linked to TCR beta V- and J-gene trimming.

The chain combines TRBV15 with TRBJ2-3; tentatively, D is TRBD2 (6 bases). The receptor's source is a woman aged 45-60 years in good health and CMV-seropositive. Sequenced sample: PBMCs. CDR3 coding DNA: TGTGCCACCAGCAGAGATCGGCGGCTAGCGAGCACAGATACGCAGTATTTT. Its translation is CATSRDRRLASTDTQYF. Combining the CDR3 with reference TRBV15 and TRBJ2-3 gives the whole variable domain DAMVIQNPRYQVTQFGKPVTLSCSQTLNHNVMYWYQQKSSQAPKLLFHYYDKDFNNEADTPDNFQSRRPNTSFCFLDIRSPGLGDTAMYLCATSRDRRLASTDTQYFGPGTRLTVL.